In this sample, the clone carrying this T cell receptor beta chain turned up many times. Antigen specificity is unknown. The authors' processing: Filtering was not the same, since immunoSEQ gave junction-only sequences without quality scores. The protocol was immunoSEQ multiplex PCR, while the TCRdb copy is restricted to in-frame clones and leaves out a portion. That table furnishes V, J and clone size, whereas the DNA furnished D and trimming. The data show some 1 million clones, about 80% seen once. This record belongs to a study of shared clonotypes between healthy human individuals. Study information: Each donor's CD8 memory used one plate, CD8 naive two, each CD4 subset three. Study-wide findings and caveats: Researchers found naive subsets generally carried larger estimated richness than memory subsets. Inspection by rarefaction showed sorted-subset sequencing to be incomplete despite large depth.

V lost 8 bases, J lost 1 base, and 14 bases lay in between. This CDR3 contains 14 residues. Germline V gene lookup returns CDR1 SGHTA and CDR2 FQGNSA. Sequencing was performed on memory CD4+ T cells sorted from blood. The sample's subset: CD45RA-negative fraction. This chain uses TRBV7-2 with TRBJ1-1; D is perhaps TRBD1 (6 bases). This receptor was identified in a man aged 18-30 years in good health. CDR3 DNA: TGTGCCAGCGATGGGGGCAGATCGAACACTGAAGCTTTCTTT. Amino acids: CASDGGRSNTEAFF. Combining the CDR3 with reference TRBV7-2 and TRBJ1-1 gives the whole variable domain GAGVSQSPSNKVTEKGKDVELRCDPISGHTALYWYRQSLGQGLEFLIYFQGNSAPDKSGLPSDRFSAERTGGSVSTLTIQRTQQEDSAVYLCASDGGRSNTEAFFGQGTRLTVV.